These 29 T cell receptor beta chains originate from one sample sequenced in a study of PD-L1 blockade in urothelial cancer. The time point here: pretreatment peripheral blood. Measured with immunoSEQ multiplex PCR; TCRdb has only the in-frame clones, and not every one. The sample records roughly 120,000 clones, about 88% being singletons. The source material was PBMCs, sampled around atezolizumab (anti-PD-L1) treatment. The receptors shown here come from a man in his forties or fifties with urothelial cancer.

This CDR3 is CASSLVASGSIRQFF. The DNA for the CDR3 is TGTGCCAGCAGCTTAGTAGCTAGCGGGAGTATTCGGCAGTTCTTC. This chain connects TRBV11-2 to TRBJ2-1; 10 nucleotides match TRBD2. J was trimmed by 12 bases and V by 1 base; bases with no gene match: 9. This CDR3 is 15 amino acids long. The germline gives CDR1 SGHAT, CDR2 FQNNGV.

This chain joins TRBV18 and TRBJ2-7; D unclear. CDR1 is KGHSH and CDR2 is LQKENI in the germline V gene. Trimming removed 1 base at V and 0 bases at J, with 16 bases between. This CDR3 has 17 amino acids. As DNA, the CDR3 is TGTGCCAGCTCACCACTCCCCCCCCAGGCCTTCTCCTACGAGCAGTACTTC. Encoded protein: CASSPLPPQAFSYEQYF.

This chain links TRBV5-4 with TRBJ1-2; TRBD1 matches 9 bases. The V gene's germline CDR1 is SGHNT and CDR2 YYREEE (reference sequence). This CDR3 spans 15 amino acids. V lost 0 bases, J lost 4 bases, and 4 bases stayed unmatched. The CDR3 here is CASSLEGQGVYGYTF. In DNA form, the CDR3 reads TGTGCCAGCAGCTTGGAGGGACAGGGAGTCTATGGCTACACCTTC. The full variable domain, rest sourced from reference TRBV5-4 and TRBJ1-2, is ETGVTQSPTHLIKTRGQQVTLRCSSQSGHNTVSWYQQALGQGPQFIFQYYREEENGRGNFPPRFSGLQFPNYSSELNVNALELDDSALYLCASSLEGQGVYGYTFGSGTRLTVV.

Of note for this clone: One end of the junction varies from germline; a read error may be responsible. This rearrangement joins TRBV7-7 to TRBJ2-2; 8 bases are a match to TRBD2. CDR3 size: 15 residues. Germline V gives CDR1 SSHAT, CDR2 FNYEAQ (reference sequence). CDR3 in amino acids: CASSRSGTNTGELFF. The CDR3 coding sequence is TGTGCTAGCAGCCGTAGCGGGACTAACACCGGGGAGCTGTTTTTT.

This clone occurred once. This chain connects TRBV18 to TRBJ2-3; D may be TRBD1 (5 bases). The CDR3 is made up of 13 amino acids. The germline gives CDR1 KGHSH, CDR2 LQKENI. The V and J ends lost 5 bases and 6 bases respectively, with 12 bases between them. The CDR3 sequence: CASSLSPGDTQYF. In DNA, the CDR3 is TGTGCCAGCTCATTGTCCCCAGGGGATACGCAGTATTTT.

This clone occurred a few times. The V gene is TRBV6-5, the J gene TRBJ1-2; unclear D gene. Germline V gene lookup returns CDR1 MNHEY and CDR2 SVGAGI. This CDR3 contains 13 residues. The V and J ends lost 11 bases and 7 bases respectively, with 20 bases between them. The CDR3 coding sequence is TGTGCCTTACATGGCAGGAACCAGTCTGGCTACACCTTC. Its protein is CALHGRNQSGYTF.

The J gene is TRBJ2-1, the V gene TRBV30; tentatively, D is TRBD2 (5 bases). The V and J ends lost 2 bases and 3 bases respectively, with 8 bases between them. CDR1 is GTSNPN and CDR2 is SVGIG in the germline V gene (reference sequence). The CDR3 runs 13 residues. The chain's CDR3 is CAWSYGSYNEQFF. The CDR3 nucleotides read TGTGCCTGGAGTTATGGGAGCTACAATGAGCAGTTCTTC.

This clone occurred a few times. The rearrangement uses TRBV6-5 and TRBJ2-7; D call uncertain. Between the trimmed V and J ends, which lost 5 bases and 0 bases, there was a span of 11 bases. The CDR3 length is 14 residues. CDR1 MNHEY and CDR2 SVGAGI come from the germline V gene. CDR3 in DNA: TGTGCCAGCAGTCCCCGCAGTCCCTCCTACGAGCAGTACTTC. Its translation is CASSPRSPSYEQYF.

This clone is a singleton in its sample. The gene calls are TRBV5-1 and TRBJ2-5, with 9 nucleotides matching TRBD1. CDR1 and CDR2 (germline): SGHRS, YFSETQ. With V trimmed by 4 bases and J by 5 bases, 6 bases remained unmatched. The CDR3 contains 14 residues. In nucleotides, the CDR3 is TGCGCCAGCAGCGGGGGACAGGGAGGGGAGACCCAGTACTTC. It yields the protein CASSGGQGGETQYF.

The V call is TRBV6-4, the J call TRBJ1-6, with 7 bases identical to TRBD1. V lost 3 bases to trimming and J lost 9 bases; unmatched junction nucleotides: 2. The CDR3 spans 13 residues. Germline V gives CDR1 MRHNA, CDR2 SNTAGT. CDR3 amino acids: CASSEHRGSPLHF. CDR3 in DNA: TGTGCCAGCAGTGAACACAGGGGTTCACCCCTCCACTTT.

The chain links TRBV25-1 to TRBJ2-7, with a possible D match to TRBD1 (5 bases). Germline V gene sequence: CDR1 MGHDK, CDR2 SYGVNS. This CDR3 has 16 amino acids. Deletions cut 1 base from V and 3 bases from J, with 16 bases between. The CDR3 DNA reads TGTGCCAGCAGTGAATCAGGGTTGACCCGAATCTACGAGCAGTACTTC. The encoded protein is CASSESGLTRIYEQYF.

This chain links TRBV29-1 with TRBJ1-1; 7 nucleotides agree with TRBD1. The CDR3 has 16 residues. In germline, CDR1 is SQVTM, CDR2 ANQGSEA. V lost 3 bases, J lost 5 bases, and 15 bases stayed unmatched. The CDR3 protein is CSVEPSLSGGGTEAFF. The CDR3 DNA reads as TGCAGCGTTGAGCCTTCCCTTTCAGGGGGTGGAACTGAAGCTTTCTTT.

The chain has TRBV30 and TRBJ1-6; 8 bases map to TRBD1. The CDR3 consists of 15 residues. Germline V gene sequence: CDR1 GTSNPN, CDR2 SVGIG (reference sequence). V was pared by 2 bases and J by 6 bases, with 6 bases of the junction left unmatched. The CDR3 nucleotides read TGTGCCTGGAGTAACTACAGGGGGATTAATTCACCCCTCCACTTT. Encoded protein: CAWSNYRGINSPLHF. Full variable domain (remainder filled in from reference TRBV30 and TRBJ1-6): SQTIHQWPATLVQPVGSPLSLECTVEGTSNPNLYWYRQAAGRGLQLLFYSVGIGQISSEVPQNLSASRPQDRQFILSSKKLLLSDSGFYLCAWSNYRGINSPLHFGNGTRLTVT.

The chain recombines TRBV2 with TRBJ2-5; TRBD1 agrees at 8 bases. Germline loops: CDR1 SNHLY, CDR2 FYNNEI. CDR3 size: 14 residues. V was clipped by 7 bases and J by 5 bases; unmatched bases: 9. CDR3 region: CASIIGQGGETQYF. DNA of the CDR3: TGTGCCAGCATAATCGGACAGGGAGGTGAGACCCAGTACTTC.

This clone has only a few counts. CDR3 coding DNA: TGCGCCAGCAGCTTGGGGACAGGGTGGGATTCACCCCTCCACTTT. It translates to CASSLGTGWDSPLHF. V gene TRBV5-1 combines with J gene TRBJ1-6; TRBD1 matches 8 bases. The CDR3 has 15 amino acids. Per germline, CDR1 SGHRS and CDR2 YFSETQ. V shed 0 bases and J 8 bases; nucleotides not matched to a gene: 4.

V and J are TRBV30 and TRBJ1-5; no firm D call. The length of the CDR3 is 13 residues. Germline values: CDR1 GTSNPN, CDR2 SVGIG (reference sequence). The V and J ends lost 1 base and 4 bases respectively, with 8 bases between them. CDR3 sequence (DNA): TGTGCCTGGAGTGAACAAAGTAATCAGCCCCAGCATTTT. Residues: CAWSEQSNQPQHF.

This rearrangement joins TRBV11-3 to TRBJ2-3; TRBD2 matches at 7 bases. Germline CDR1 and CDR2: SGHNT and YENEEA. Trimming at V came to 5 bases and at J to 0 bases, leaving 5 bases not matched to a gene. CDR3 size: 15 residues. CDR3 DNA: TGTGCCAGCAGCCCGCAGCGGGGTAGCACAGATACGCAGTATTTT. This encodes CASSPQRGSTDTQYF.

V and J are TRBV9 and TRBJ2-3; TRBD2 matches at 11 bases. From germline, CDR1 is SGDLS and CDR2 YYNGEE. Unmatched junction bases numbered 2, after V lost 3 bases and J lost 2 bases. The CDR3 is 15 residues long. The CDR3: CASSASGRNTDTQYF. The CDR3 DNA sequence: TGTGCCAGCAGCGCTAGCGGGAGGAACACAGATACGCAGTATTTT.

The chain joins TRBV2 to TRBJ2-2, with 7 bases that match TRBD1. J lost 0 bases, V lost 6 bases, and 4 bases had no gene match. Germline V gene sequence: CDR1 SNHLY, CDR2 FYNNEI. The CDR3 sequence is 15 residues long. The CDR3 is CASSLQGPNTGELFF. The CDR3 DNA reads TGTGCCAGCAGCTTACAGGGGCCGAACACCGGGGAGCTGTTTTTT.

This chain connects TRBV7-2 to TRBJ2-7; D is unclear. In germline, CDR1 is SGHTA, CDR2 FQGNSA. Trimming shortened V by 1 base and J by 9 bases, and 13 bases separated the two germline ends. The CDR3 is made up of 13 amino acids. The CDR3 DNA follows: TGTGCCAGCAGCTTAGAGTCCGCCCCGGTGCAGTACTTC. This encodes CASSLESAPVQYF.

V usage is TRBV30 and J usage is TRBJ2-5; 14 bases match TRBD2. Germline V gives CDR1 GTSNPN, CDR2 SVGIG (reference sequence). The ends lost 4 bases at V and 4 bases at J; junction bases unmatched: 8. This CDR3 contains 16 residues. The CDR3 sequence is CAWIRGLAGVGETQYF. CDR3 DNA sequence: TGTGCCTGGATAAGGGGACTAGCGGGAGTAGGAGAGACCCAGTACTTC.

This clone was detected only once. The DNA of the CDR3 is TGTGCCACCAGCAGCCCGGTGGGGCTAGCGGGAGCTCGGAATGAGCAGTTCTTC. This codes for CATSSPVGLAGARNEQFF. The chain recombines TRBV15 with TRBJ2-1; 10 positions match TRBD2. CDR3 size: 18 residues. Germline V gene lookup returns CDR1 LNHNV and CDR2 YYDKDF (reference sequence). The trim removed 3 bases at V and 7 bases at J, leaving 15 bases unmatched.

CDR3 in amino acids: CASSQGGGTSTDTQYF. CDR3 nucleotide sequence: TGTGCCAGCAGCCAGGGGGGCGGGACAAGCACAGATACGCAGTATTTT. The gene calls are TRBV11-2 and TRBJ2-3, with D maybe TRBD1 (7 bases). This CDR3 is 16 amino acids long. The V end lost 5 bases, the J end lost 0 bases, and 15 bases lay between the germline ends. The germline CDR1 and CDR2 sequences are SGHAT and FQNNGV.

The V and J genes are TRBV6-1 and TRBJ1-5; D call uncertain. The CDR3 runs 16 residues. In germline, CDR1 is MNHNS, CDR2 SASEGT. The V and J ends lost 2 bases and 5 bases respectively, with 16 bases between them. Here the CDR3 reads CASSEIPGSADQPQHF. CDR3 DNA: TGTGCCAGCAGTGAAATACCGGGGTCAGCTGATCAGCCCCAGCATTTT.

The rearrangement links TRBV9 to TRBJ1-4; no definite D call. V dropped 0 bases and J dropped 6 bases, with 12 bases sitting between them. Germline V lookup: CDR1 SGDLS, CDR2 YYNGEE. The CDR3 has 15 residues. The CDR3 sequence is CASSVDSVPHEKLFF. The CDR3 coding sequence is TGTGCCAGCAGCGTAGATTCTGTTCCCCATGAAAAACTGTTTTTT.

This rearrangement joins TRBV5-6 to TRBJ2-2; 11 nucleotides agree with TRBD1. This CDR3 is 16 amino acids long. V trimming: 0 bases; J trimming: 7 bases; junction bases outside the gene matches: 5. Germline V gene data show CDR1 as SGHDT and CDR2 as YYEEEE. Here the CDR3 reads CASSLAGQGAGGELFF. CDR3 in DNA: TGTGCCAGCAGCTTGGCCGGACAGGGGGCCGGCGGGGAGCTGTTTTTT. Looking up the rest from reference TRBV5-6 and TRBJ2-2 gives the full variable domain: DAGVTQSPTHLIKTRGQQVTLRCSPKSGHDTVSWYQQALGQGPQFIFQYYEEEERQRGNFPDRFSGHQFPNYSSELNVNALLLGDSALYLCASSLAGQGAGGELFFGEGSRLTVL.

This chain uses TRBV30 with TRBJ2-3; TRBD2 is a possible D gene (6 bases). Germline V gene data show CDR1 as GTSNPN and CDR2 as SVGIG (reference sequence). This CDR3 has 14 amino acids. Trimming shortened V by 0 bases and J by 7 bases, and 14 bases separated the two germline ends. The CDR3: CAWSVLRRAYTQYF. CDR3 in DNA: TGTGCCTGGAGTGTATTGAGGAGGGCATATACGCAGTATTTT.

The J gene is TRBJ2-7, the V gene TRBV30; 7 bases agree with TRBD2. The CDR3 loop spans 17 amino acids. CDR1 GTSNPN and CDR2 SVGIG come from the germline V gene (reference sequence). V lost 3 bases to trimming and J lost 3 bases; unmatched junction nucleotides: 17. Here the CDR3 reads CAWSAAVAGVRSYEQYF. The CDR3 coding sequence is TGTGCCTGGAGCGCCGCTGTCGCGGGAGTGCGGAGCTACGAGCAGTACTTC.

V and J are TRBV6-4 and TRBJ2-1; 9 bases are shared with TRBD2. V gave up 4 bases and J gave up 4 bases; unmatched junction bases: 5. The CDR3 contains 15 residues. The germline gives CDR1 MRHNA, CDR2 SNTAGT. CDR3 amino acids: CASSATREGYNEQFF. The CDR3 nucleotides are TGTGCCAGCAGTGCGACGCGGGAGGGGTACAATGAGCAGTTCTTC.